This T cell receptor beta chain was profiled in a study of T-cell reconstitution after alpha-beta-depleted transplantation in children. Unique molecular identifiers were built into the TCRbeta library. TCRdb ran MiXCR on the PCR reads and lists one entry per CDR3 protein. The table includes about 440,000 distinct CDR3 sequences, about 45% detected once. This clonotype was found a few times. Its specificity is unknown. Study observations and caveats: The authors attributed T-cell counts and diversity one year after transplant mostly to newly produced T cells. About two months after transplant, alpha-beta T cells reportedly came from several hundred expanded graft clones.

The V gene end was trimmed by 4 bases and the J gene end by 4 bases; junction bases not matched to a gene: 10. CDR3 length: 16 residues. CDR1 and CDR2 (germline): MNHEY, SMNVEV (reference sequence). Specimen: PBMCs, collected before TCRalphabeta/CD19-depleted stem cell transplant. The V call is TRBV27, the J call TRBJ2-3, with 8 bases fitting TRBD2. The sequence was collected from a girl aged 2 to 9 with aplastic anemia, due to receive a stem cell transplant. Written as DNA, the CDR3 is TGTGCCAGCAGTTCGACTTACGGGAGGGGTGCAGATACGCAGTATTTT. It is translated as CASSSTYGRGADTQYF.